The 23 T cell receptor beta chains in this list originate from one sample, sequenced in a study of shared clonotypes between healthy human individuals. Data came from immunoSEQ multiplex PCR; TCRdb stores just in-frame clones and leaves some out. This table has over a million clones, around 78% appearing once. What was sequenced was memory CD4+ T cells from PBMCs. The subset denotes: CD45RA-negative fraction. These receptors were taken from a man aged 18 to 30 in good health. Some clones in this sample may be carry-over from other donors' samples.

CDR3: CASSRGGLLNYGYTF. In nucleotides, the CDR3 is TGTGCCAGCAGCCGCGGGGGCCTACTCAACTATGGCTACACCTTC. This chain links TRBV9 with TRBJ1-2; tentative D call: TRBD1 (6 bases). Germline V gives CDR1 SGDLS, CDR2 YYNGEE. Trimming pared 4 bases from V and 2 bases from J, leaving 15 bases between. CDR3 length: 15 amino acids.

This chain uses TRBV29-1 with TRBJ2-3; the D gene is possibly TRBD2 (6 bases). CDR3 length: 14 amino acids. Germline CDR1 SQVTM, CDR2 ANQGSEA. V lost 1 base and J lost 0, with 8 bases in between. The CDR3 protein is CSVEGAGSTDTQYF. The CDR3 nucleotides read TGCAGCGTTGAAGGGGCGGGAAGCACAGATACGCAGTATTTT.

This clone has only a few counts. This sequence joins TRBV2 and TRBJ2-7; TRBD2 matches 8 bases. With V trimmed by 6 bases and J by 9 bases, 13 bases remained unmatched. This CDR3 comprises 14 residues. From germline, CDR1 is SNHLY and CDR2 FYNNEI. The CDR3 DNA reads TGTGCCAGCAGCGGGGGGGCCCTCACGGGCGGGCAGTACTTC. It encodes CASSGGALTGGQYF.

A single count supports this clone. The V gene is TRBV9, the J gene TRBJ2-3; D possibly uses TRBD1 or TRBD2 (5 bases each). Trimming took 0 bases from V and 0 from J, leaving 11 bases between them. Germline lookup yields CDR1 SGDLS and CDR2 YYNGEE. CDR3 length: 16 residues. The CDR3 DNA reads TGTGCCAGCAGCGTAGTCGGGGCATCTAGCACAGATACGCAGTATTTT. Protein sequence: CASSVVGASSTDTQYF.

CDR3 residues: CASSEVRGPGQPQHF. In nucleotides, the CDR3 is TGTGCCAGCAGTGAAGTTAGGGGGCCCGGTCAGCCCCAGCATTTT. The V call is TRBV6-1, the J call TRBJ1-5, with 7 bases aligning to TRBD1. This CDR3 contains 15 residues. The germline CDR1 and CDR2 sequences are MNHNS and SASEGT. The junction had 6 bases not matched to a gene; V was cut back by 1 base and J by 6 bases.

CDR3 sequence reads: CASSLGARTVQETQYF. The CDR3 nucleotides are TGTGCCAGCAGCTTAGGAGCCCGGACAGTCCAAGAGACCCAGTACTTC. This chain connects TRBV13 to TRBJ2-5, with D maybe TRBD1 (6 bases). This CDR3 is built from 16 residues. Germline CDR1 and CDR2: PRHDT and FYEKMQ (reference sequence). Between the trimmed V and J ends, which lost 0 bases and 1 base, there was a span of 12 bases.

V and J are TRBV28 and TRBJ1-4, with D perhaps TRBD1 (5 bases). V lost 9 bases, J lost 11 bases, and 19 bases lay in between. The CDR3 covers 13 residues. The germline CDR1 and CDR2 sequences are MDHEN and SYDVKM. The CDR3 nucleotides read TGTGCCAGTCACAATACGCGGGGCGGGAAACTGTTTTTT. This encodes CASHNTRGGKLFF.

Concerning this clone: Given a much more abundant clone one base away, this may be a read error. The chain employs TRBV30 and TRBJ2-5; D unresolved. Germline CDR1 and CDR2: GTSNPN and SVGIG (reference sequence). The CDR3 extends over 12 amino acids. V shed 4 bases and J shed 0 bases, with 6 bases lying between them. The CDR3 nucleotides are TGTGCCTGGAAACAGAACCAAGAGACCCAGTACTTC. Residues: CAWKQNQETQYF.

This clone was found a few times. The chain is built from TRBV6-6 and TRBJ1-1, with 10 bases matching TRBD1. Trimming removed 5 bases from V and 3 bases from J; junction bases left unmatched: 6. This CDR3 comprises 15 residues. Germline V lookup: CDR1 MNHNY, CDR2 SVGAGI (reference sequence). For the CDR3, the DNA is TGTGCCAGCAGTACCCGCGGACAGGGGGACACTGAAGCTTTCTTT. Translation: CASSTRGQGDTEAFF.

The chain combines TRBV30 with TRBJ1-2; D may be TRBD1 (5 bases). Germline V gene data show CDR1 as GTSNPN and CDR2 as SVGIG (reference sequence). Trimming removed 6 bases at V and 5 bases at J, with 16 bases between. This CDR3 is 13 amino acids long. CDR3 in DNA: TGTGCCTGTTCCTCGGGGCGACAATATGGCTACACCTTC. It specifies CACSSGRQYGYTF.

The V gene is TRBV18, the J gene TRBJ2-7; 10 bases map to TRBD1. J was trimmed by 3 bases and V by 5 bases; bases with no gene match: 13. The CDR3 runs 17 residues. Germline lookup yields CDR1 KGHSH and CDR2 LQKENI. The CDR3 region is CASSTNQAGTGDYEQYF. For the CDR3, the DNA is TGTGCCAGCTCAACAAACCAAGCCGGGACAGGGGACTACGAGCAGTACTTC.

This clone was counted ten times or more. J is TRBJ1-1 and V is TRBV30; perhaps TRBD1 as D (5 bases). In germline, CDR1 is GTSNPN, CDR2 SVGIG (reference sequence). Trimming took off 5 bases at V and 10 bases at J, with 14 bases between the two ends. The CDR3 length is 11 residues. The CDR3 here is CAWDRGDGAFF. The CDR3 nucleotides are TGTGCCTGGGACAGAGGGGATGGAGCTTTCTTT.

This chain uses TRBV11-2 with TRBJ2-1; 8 bases match TRBD1. CDR1 and CDR2 (germline): SGHAT, FQNNGV. J gave up 6 bases and V 5 bases, and 9 bases lay outside the gene matches. The CDR3 sequence is 15 residues long. The CDR3 sequence: CASSRTTTGVNEQFF. For the CDR3, the DNA is TGTGCCAGCAGCCGGACAACGACAGGGGTCAATGAGCAGTTCTTC.

The rearrangement uses TRBV2 and TRBJ1-5, with 8 bases fitting TRBD1. Trimming took 6 bases from V and 6 from J; bases not matched to a gene: 10. The CDR3 is 15 residues long. CDR1 and CDR2 (germline): SNHLY, FYNNEI. The CDR3 coding sequence is TGTGCCAGCAGAGGGGCAGGGGGCGCATCTCAGCCCCAGCATTTT. Amino acids: CASRGAGGASQPQHF.

For this clone: A read error may explain this, as a much larger clone is one base away. This CDR3 is CASSSPGRRGTEAFF. The CDR3, as DNA: TGTGCCAGCAGCTCCCCCGGGAGGAGAGGCACTGAAGCTTTCTTT. This chain links TRBV7-9 with TRBJ1-1; D is ambiguous. The V end was cut by 4 bases, the J end by 4 bases, with 16 bases between. CDR3 length equals 15 residues. Germline assignment: CDR1 SEHNR and CDR2 FQNEAQ (reference sequence).

Comments on this clone: This specimen includes other DNA sequences encoding the same CDR3. The chain joins TRBV5-1 to TRBJ2-5; D unclear. V gave up 0 bases and J gave up 0 bases, with 6 bases separating them. The germline V gene encodes CDR1 SGHRS and CDR2 YFSETQ. The CDR3 covers 14 residues. In DNA, the CDR3 is TGCGCCAGCAGCTTGGGTGGGGACCAAGAGACCCAGTACTTC. This gives the protein CASSLGGDQETQYF.

In its sample, this clone was seen once. It may be a read error: a sequence one base away is much more abundant. J is TRBJ2-5 and V is TRBV15, with TRBD2 as a possible D gene (6 bases). The CDR3 covers 17 residues. Germline lookup yields CDR1 LNHNV and CDR2 YYDKDF (reference sequence). Trimming pared 0 bases from V and 1 base from J, leaving 15 bases between. CDR3 residues: CATSRDELSGGQETQYF. The CDR3 nucleotides are TGTGCCACCAGCAGAGACGAACTATCCGGGGGCCAAGAGACCCAGTACTTC.

The chain links TRBV2 to TRBJ2-2, with D maybe TRBD1 (5 bases). Trimming shortened V by 7 bases and J by 3 bases, and 15 bases separated the two germline ends. Germline V lookup: CDR1 SNHLY, CDR2 FYNNEI. The CDR3 is 15 residues long. The CDR3 sequence: CASTRQMTDTGELFF. For the CDR3, the DNA is TGTGCCAGCACCAGACAGATGACGGACACCGGGGAGCTGTTTTTT.

The gene calls are TRBV28 and TRBJ1-5; 11 nucleotides match TRBD1. The germline gives CDR1 MDHEN, CDR2 SYDVKM. Germline trimming cut 2 bases from V and 7 bases from J; bases unmatched to any gene: 13. This CDR3 has 18 residues. This CDR3 is CASSLRRDRGMSRQPQHF. In DNA form, the CDR3 reads TGTGCCAGCAGTTTAAGGAGGGACAGGGGGATGTCGAGACAGCCCCAGCATTTT.

V gene TRBV7-2 combines with J gene TRBJ2-5; 8 nucleotides align to TRBD1. The V segment lost 6 bases and the J segment 6 bases; nucleotides outside the gene matches: 18. The germline V gene encodes CDR1 SGHTA and CDR2 FQGNSA. There are 17 residues in the CDR3. CDR3 residues: CASSPPGALTGAKTQYF. In DNA, the CDR3 is TGTGCCAGCAGTCCCCCAGGCGCATTGACAGGGGCGAAGACCCAGTACTTC.

On this clone itself: At one end the junction does not follow the germline gene, possibly because of a read error. This rearrangement joins TRBV5-6 to TRBJ1-1; D gene unclear. Germline assignment: CDR1 SGHDT and CDR2 YYEEEE. The CDR3 length is 12 residues. Here the CDR3 DNA reads TGTGCCAGCAGTCTGATGAACATTGAAGCTTTCTTT. Amino acid sequence: CASSLMNIEAFF.

Written as DNA, the CDR3 is TGTGCCAGCAGCTCAATGCCGAGCGGGAGTAACTACAATGAGCAGTTCTTC. Residues: CASSSMPSGSNYNEQFF. The chain recombines TRBV7-2 with TRBJ2-1, with 8 bases aligning to TRBD2. The CDR3 length is 17 residues. CDR1 is SGHTA and CDR2 is FQGNSA in the germline V gene. V was pared by 4 bases and J by 3 bases, with 11 bases of the junction left unmatched.

This chain joins TRBV19 and TRBJ1-2, with D possibly being TRBD1 (6 bases). Germline V lookup: CDR1 LNHDA, CDR2 SQIVND (reference sequence). V was pared by 3 bases and J by 4 bases, with 27 bases between. This CDR3 region has 19 residues. This CDR3 is CASSMGVFWTTGTGYGYTF. The CDR3 bases are TGTGCCAGTAGTATGGGTGTATTTTGGACGACAGGTACTGGCTATGGCTACACCTTC. Looking up the rest from reference TRBV19 and TRBJ1-2 gives the full variable domain: DGGITQSPKYLFRKEGQNVTLSCEQNLNHDAMYWYRQDPGQGLRLIYYSQIVNDFQKGDIAEGYSVSREKKESFPLTVTSAQKNPTAFYLCASSMGVFWTTGTGYGYTFGSGTRLTVV.